This T cell receptor beta chain originates from a study of monozygotic twins with inflammatory bowel disease. Broader study findings: IBD patients, compared with healthy twins, shared fewer clonotypes with others (especially with disease activity).

In germline, CDR1 is GTSNPN, CDR2 SVGIG (reference sequence). The CDR3 consists of 14 residues. Concerning this clonotype: Its antigen is currently unknown.

Across eight separate reactions for each sample, cDNA was made. With the 5' RACE reads reprocessed, TCRdb shows one record per CDR3 protein and no DNA. In all, the sample yields about 300,000 distinct CDR3 sequences. The sample comprised blood. The origin of this receptor is a human donor with ulcerative colitis or Crohn's disease, or a healthy co-twin of an affected twin (not recorded which). The chain recombines TRBV30 with TRBJ2-1; no DNA is available, so the TRBD1 call from TCRdb remains unchecked. CDR3 amino acids: CAWSGGNSYNEQFF.